This T cell receptor beta chain stems from a study of graft-versus-host responses after intestinal transplantation (dated by TCRdb to about 2021). Study-level background: The transplants that recipients got were multivisceral, liver-intestinal, or isolated intestinal. All recipients received anti-thymocyte globulin induction followed by maintenance tacrolimus and steroids for 3 to 4 years. Bulk TCR-beta CDR3 sequencing was used to track graft-versus-host and host-versus-graft alloreactive T cell clones in the graft, circulation and bone marrow after intestinal transplantation. Alloreactive clones were identified by sequencing pre-transplant mixed lymphocyte reaction products and comparing these products with unstimulated pre-transplant donor and recipient T cells. Of the 20 to 30 intestinal transplant recipients enrolled in the cohort, one of whom was a retransplant, a few patients without pretransplant specimens were excluded. Donor T cell macrochimerism was defined as a peak of at least 4% donor T cells among recipient peripheral blood mononuclear cells. Samples from a few later patients were sequenced in-house on an Illumina MiSeq with MiXCR processing rather than by the commercial service. Broader findings and caveats from the paper: In patients with donor T cell macrochimerism, the allografts had high GvH to HvG T cell clonal ratios. GvH clones were detected in recipient bone marrow, and some appeared earlier in ileal mucosa or blood, consistent with an intestinal mucosal origin. Peak levels of circulating GvH clones were associated with declines in HvG clones early after transplant. The relatively low number and heterogeneity of intestinal transplant patients limited the conclusions.

The sample's time point label, in plain terms: cells obtained before transplantation from donor or recipient. CD3+CD4+ and CD3+CD8+ populations were FACS-sorted from unstimulated pre-transplant donor and recipient cells taken from spleen or lymph nodes. Libraries came from the immunoSEQ multiplex PCR assay. For most patients, genomic DNA was isolated using the Qiagen DNeasy Blood and Tissue Kit and was shipped frozen to Adaptive Biotechnologies for TCR sequencing. For most patients, high-throughput TCR-beta CDR3 sequencing of genomic DNA was performed by Adaptive Biotechnologies. Turning to the authors' computational methods: Adaptive's ImmunoSEQ software was the source of the TCR sequencing data for 18 patients, while three other patients were processed with MiXCR and VDJtools. CD4 versus CD8 sorting errors were corrected by removing sequences found in both subsets at a frequency ratio below 5:1. CDR3 nucleotide sequences shared between donor and recipient were removed because the origin of such sequences could not be assigned. To be classed as alloreactive, a clone needed at least 2-fold expansion over unstimulated cells and a minimum CFSE-low frequency of 0.002% (template counts) or 0.001% (read counts). Mappable clones were those detected in sequenced pre-transplant spleen, lymph node, or MLR CFSE-low populations of the donor or recipient. The cumulative frequency of alloreactive clones was calculated as a percentage of all sequences, weighted by copy number. TCRdb holds this immuneACCESS table with in-frame rearrangements only. Some clones are missing; in checked studies, unresolved V genes explain under half, and the rest has no known cause. V, J and clone size are those of that table, while D and trimming were read from the DNA. The sample table records nearly 95,000 clones; just over 90% of these occur just once. The ten top clones hold about 2% of the sample.

The CDR3 measures 14 amino acids from cysteine to phenylalanine. Just CDR3 DNA is preserved here, 42 bases in frame from base 1. Compared with germline, V lacks 4 bases and J lacks 7 bases; bases without a gene match: 8. Regarding this clone: Its antigen is still unknown. There are no base qualities to consult, and no much larger clone falls within one base.

The input for sequencing was unstimulated CD8+ T cells sorted from spleen or lymph node cells, taken before intestinal transplant. This sequence originates from a human donor who received an intestinal transplant. This chain joins TRBV23-1 to TRBJ1-1, with 8 bases matching TRBD1. TRBV23-1 is an open reading frame, and its role is uncertain. The DNA sequence is TGCGCCAGCAGTCCCTTCTACAGGGGGGATGAAGCTTTCTTT. Its translation is CASSPFYRGDEAFF.